A selection of T cell receptor beta chains follows, all from one sample in a study of cytomegalovirus exposure and HLA in healthy donors. Using immunoSEQ multiplex PCR, the repertoire was profiled, and TCRdb retains in-frame clones only, with some absent. Of roughly 200,000 clones listed, just over 75% are singletons. Sequences were obtained from PBMCs. The receptors derive from an older woman in good health and CMV-seropositive. The CDR3 runs from the conserved cysteine through the conserved F or W. The D gene is left open where the match is weak. Clone size is not always given. Where it is, it says once, few, many or a class for expanded clones.

TRBJ1-3 | TRBD1 | TRBV30 | few | TGTGCCTCGGGACAGGGGACTGGAAACACCATATATTTT | CASGQGTGNTIYF
TRBJ1-5 | TRBD1 | TRBV27 | once | TGTGCCAGCAGTCGACAGGGGGCAGGGCCCCAGCATTTT | CASSRQGAGPQHF
TRBJ2-5 | TRBD2 | TRBV9 | - | TGTGCCAGCAGCGTAAGGGAAACTAGCGGGGGGGGTGAGACCCAGTACTTC | CASSVRETSGGGETQYF
TRBJ2-7 | TRBD1 | TRBV6-6 | - | TGTGCCAGCAGTTCAGGACAGGGCATCTACGAGCAGTACTTC | CASSSGQGIYEQYF
TRBJ1-4 | - | TRBV28 | - | TGTGCCAGCAGTCCATCGGCGGGGGGCAAGTCTAATGAAAAACTGTTTTTT | CASSPSAGGKSNEKLFF
TRBJ1-2 | - | TRBV11-2 | - | TGTGCCAGCAGCTTAGGGGGGACACCAGACACCTTC | CASSLGGTPDTF
TRBJ1-5 | TRBD1 | TRBV6-4 | - | TGTGCCAGCAGGCTCGGGACAGGGGTAACTCATCAGCCCCAGCATTTT | CASRLGTGVTHQPQHF
TRBJ1-2 | TRBD1 | TRBV30 | - | TGTGCCTCCCCGGGACAGGGGTACTATGGCTACACCTTC | CASPGQGYYGYTF
TRBJ1-2 | - | TRBV15 | - | TGTGCCACCAGCGAGGGACTTTCCCCTAACTATGGCTACACCTTC | CATSEGLSPNYGYTF
TRBJ1-1 | - | TRBV11-2 | - | TGTGCCAGCAGCACCCGGGTCACTGAAGCTTTCTTT | CASSTRVTEAFF
TRBJ2-7 | TRBD1 | TRBV2 | - | TGTGCCAGCAGGGCAACCGGGACAGGGGGCTACGAGCAGTACTTC | CASRATGTGGYEQYF
TRBJ1-1 | - | TRBV5-1 | once | TGCGCCAGCAGCTTGGCCGGCCAGGGGACGGTGTGGACTGAAGCTTTCTTT | CASSLAGQGTVWTEAFF
TRBJ2-5 | - | TRBV18 | - | TGTGCCAGCTCACCAGCAGGGCCGGAGACCCAGTACTTC | CASSPAGPETQYF
TRBJ2-6 | - | TRBV29-1 | - | TGCAGCGTTGAAGAGCGGGCAGCCGCTTCTGGGGCCAACGTCCTGACTTTC | CSVEERAAASGANVLTF
TRBJ2-7 | TRBD2 | TRBV5-8 | - | TGTGCCAGCAGCCGGGGGGGTCCCGGGACTGCAAGGGACGAGCAGTACTTC | CASSRGGPGTARDEQYF
TRBJ1-2 | TRBD1 | TRBV18 | - | TGTGCCAGCTCACCTATCGACAGGGCGAGTGATGGCTACACCTTC | CASSPIDRASDGYTF
TRBJ2-2 | TRBD1 | TRBV4-1 | - | TGCGCCAGCAGCCAACAGGGGGCCGTCACCGGGGAGCTGTTTTTT | CASSQQGAVTGELFF
TRBJ2-7 | TRBD1 | TRBV28 | - | TGTGCCAGCAGTCCCGCCGGGACAGGCCTATACGAGCAGTACTTC | CASSPAGTGLYEQYF
TRBJ1-5 | TRBD1 | TRBV30 | - | TGTGCCTGGAGGGGACAGCTCAATCAGCCCCAGCATTTT | CAWRGQLNQPQHF
TRBJ2-7 | TRBD2 | TRBV11-3 | - | TGTGCCAGCAGCCCCAACCGGGACTACCCCTACGAGCAGTACTTC | CASSPNRDYPYEQYF
TRBJ1-2 | - | TRBV28 | - | TGTGCTCTTGGACAGTTAAACTATGGCTACACCTTC | CALGQLNYGYTF
TRBJ2-3 | TRBD1 | TRBV11-3 | - | TGTGCCAGCAGCTTAGGGGGACAGGCACCAGATACGCAGTATTTT | CASSLGGQAPDTQYF
TRBJ2-7 | - | TRBV19 | - | TGTGCCAGTAGTATATCGGGCGGGAAATACGAGCAGTACTTC | CASSISGGKYEQYF
TRBJ2-7 | TRBD1 | TRBV4-3 | - | TGCGCCAGCAGCCCGGGACAGGGGGGCCCCTACGAGCAGTACTTC | CASSPGQGGPYEQYF